These 18 T cell receptor beta chains were sequenced from one sample in a study of T cells in lung cancer brain metastases. The repertoire was sequenced with immunoSEQ multiplex PCR; TCRdb's copy has only in-frame clones and lacks some. The profile shows approximately 3,500 clones, about 91% of them singletons. Input material: tumor tissue from the primary lung tumor. These receptors were obtained from a man in his 70s with non-small cell lung cancer.

The V gene is TRBV7-9, the J gene TRBJ1-2; the D is unclear. V lost 4 bases and J lost 8, with 23 bases in between. CDR1 and CDR2 from the germline V gene are SEHNR and FQNEAQ (reference sequence). The CDR3 sequence is 16 residues long. CDR3 sequence: CASSSWEGVPRWGYTF. The CDR3 DNA sequence: TGTGCCAGCAGCTCCTGGGAGGGTGTGCCCAGGTGGGGCTACACCTTC.

This clone came up once. V is TRBV5-1 and J is TRBJ1-1; a possible D gene is TRBD1 (5 bases). Germline CDR1 is SGHRS and CDR2 is YFSETQ. The V end lost 5 bases, the J end lost 4 bases, and 15 bases lay between the germline ends. The CDR3 totals 14 residues. CDR3 in amino acids: CASSSTEVSTEAFF. The CDR3 coding sequence is TGCGCCAGCAGTTCGACAGAGGTGAGCACTGAAGCTTTCTTT.

V and J are TRBV6-5 and TRBJ2-7; D is perhaps TRBD2 (5 bases). The length of the CDR3 is 14 residues. Germline V CDR1 and CDR2: MNHEY, SVGAGI. The V end lost 0 bases, the J end lost 5 bases, and 11 bases lay between the germline ends. CDR3 in amino acids: CASSYSSGSHEQYF. Here the CDR3 DNA reads TGTGCCAGCAGTTACTCGTCGGGGAGCCACGAGCAGTACTTC.

CDR3 sequence: CASSRRQSSGNTIYF. For the CDR3, the DNA is TGTGCCAGTAGTAGACGACAATCCTCTGGAAACACCATATATTTT. The V and J genes are TRBV19 and TRBJ1-3, with unresolved D. The CDR3 contains 15 residues. The V end lost 4 bases, the J end lost 0 bases, and 10 bases lay between the germline ends. Germline CDR1 is LNHDA and CDR2 is SQIVND (reference sequence). The full variable domain, completed using reference TRBV19 and TRBJ1-3, is DGGITQSPKYLFRKEGQNVTLSCEQNLNHDAMYWYRQDPGQGLRLIYYSQIVNDFQKGDIAEGYSVSREKKESFPLTVTSAQKNPTAFYLCASSRRQSSGNTIYFGEGSWLTVV.

This clone came up once. This rearrangement joins TRBV5-6 to TRBJ2-3; TRBD2 matches 7 bases. The germline V gene has CDR1 SGHDT and CDR2 YYEEEE. Trimming cost V 4 bases and J 0 bases; bases outside gene matches: 8. The CDR3 extends over 16 amino acids. The CDR3 is CASSRGRDLSTDTQYF. The CDR3 coding sequence is TGTGCCAGCAGCCGTGGGAGGGATCTTAGCACAGATACGCAGTATTTT.

This chain links TRBV6-5 with TRBJ2-4; D call uncertain. Germline CDR1 and CDR2: MNHEY and SVGAGI. CDR3 length: 11 amino acids. V was clipped by 8 bases and J by 4 bases, with 6 bases between them. The CDR3 nucleotides read TGTGCCAGCCAACAAAAAAACATTCAGTACTTC. Translation: CASQQKNIQYF.

The V gene is TRBV4-1, the J gene TRBJ2-7; 8 positions agree with TRBD2. J was trimmed by 7 bases and V by 4 bases; bases with no gene match: 3. This CDR3 region has 12 residues. Germline-derived CDR1 and CDR2 are MGHRA and YSYEKL. The CDR3 region is CASSLGGEEQYF. Here the CDR3 DNA reads TGCGCCAGCAGCCTCGGGGGGGAGGAGCAGTACTTC.

The chain has TRBV19 and TRBJ1-5; perhaps TRBD1 as D (6 bases). V lost 4 bases and J 2 bases, leaving 18 bases between the germline ends. Germline CDR1 and CDR2: LNHDA and SQIVND (reference sequence). CDR3 length equals 17 residues. CDR3 amino acids: CASSRETGKAGNQPQHF. In DNA, the CDR3 is TGTGCCAGTAGTAGAGAAACAGGGAAAGCTGGCAATCAGCCCCAGCATTTT.

V usage is TRBV27 and J usage is TRBJ2-7; maybe TRBD2 (5 bases). Per germline, CDR1 MNHEY and CDR2 SMNVEV (reference sequence). The V end lost 0 bases, the J end lost 6 bases, and 12 bases lay between the germline ends. The CDR3 extends over 14 amino acids. This CDR3 reads CASSLSGVRGEQYF. Here the CDR3 DNA reads TGTGCCAGCAGTTTATCGGGTGTCCGGGGCGAGCAGTACTTC.

The rearrangement joins TRBV2 to TRBJ2-2; D not certain. The CDR3 totals 11 residues. CDR1 is SNHLY, CDR2 FYNNEI, per germline. V lost 9 bases and J lost 5, with 7 bases in between. As DNA, the CDR3 is TGTGCCAGTATCGGGACCGGGGAGCTGTTTTTT. Its protein product is CASIGTGELFF.

V and J are TRBV27 and TRBJ2-1, with TRBD2 as a possible D gene (6 bases). The CDR3 covers 13 residues. The germline V and J ends were trimmed by 4 bases and 6 bases, with 10 bases remaining between them. Germline values: CDR1 MNHEY, CDR2 SMNVEV (reference sequence). CDR3 sequence reads: CASSSRLGNEQFF. In DNA form, the CDR3 reads TGTGCCAGCAGTTCCCGACTAGGCAATGAGCAGTTCTTC.

The rearrangement links TRBV20-1 to TRBJ2-5; D uncertain. Deletions cut 3 bases from V and 5 bases from J, with 4 bases between. The CDR3 covers 10 residues. The germline V gene has CDR1 DFQATT and CDR2 SNEGSKA (reference sequence). The CDR3 here is CSARGETQYF. CDR3 DNA sequence: TGCAGTGCTAGGGGGGAGACCCAGTACTTC.

The V and J genes are TRBV7-9 and TRBJ1-5; no firm D call. Germline V gene data show CDR1 as SEHNR and CDR2 as FQNEAQ (reference sequence). The CDR3 loop spans 13 amino acids. V lost 5 bases and J 8 bases, leaving 13 bases between the germline ends. The CDR3 nucleotides are TGTGCCAGCAGCACCAACGGCTGGGAGCCCCAGCATTTT. Protein product: CASSTNGWEPQHF.

The chain's CDR3 is CASSLTGGRNTGELFF. CDR3 nucleotide sequence: TGTGCCAGCAGCTTGACCGGGGGCAGGAACACCGGGGAGCTGTTTTTT. The gene calls are TRBV5-5 and TRBJ2-2; either TRBD1 or TRBD2 may fit D (6 bases each). Germline V gene lookup returns CDR1 SGHKS and CDR2 YYEKEE (reference sequence). Between the trimmed V and J ends, which lost 1 base and 1 base, there was a span of 11 bases. The length of the CDR3 is 16 residues.

The chain uses TRBV7-6 and TRBJ2-5, with 10 bases aligning to TRBD2. The CDR3 spans 16 residues. Germline V gene lookup returns CDR1 SGHVS and CDR2 FNYEAQ. Unmatched junction bases numbered 6, after V lost 3 bases and J lost 2 bases. CDR3 DNA sequence: TGTGCCAGCAGCTTTAGCGGGAGGCGCTCGCAAGAGACCCAGTACTTC. As protein: CASSFSGRRSQETQYF.

V is TRBV12-5 and J is TRBJ2-3; D perhaps matches TRBD1 (7 bases). CDR1 is LGHNT and CDR2 is FRNRAP in the germline V gene. The CDR3 spans 15 residues. Trimming cost V 7 bases and J 0 bases, with 14 bases left between them. CDR3 bases: TGTGCTAGTGCCGCAGGGGGGTCTAGCACAGATACGCAGTATTTT. Its translation is CASAAGGSSTDTQYF.

J is TRBJ2-1 and V is TRBV27, with D perhaps given as TRBD1 or TRBD2 (5 bases each). Trimming took 0 bases from V and 9 from J, leaving 9 bases between them. Germline V lookup: CDR1 MNHEY, CDR2 SMNVEV (reference sequence). CDR3 size: 13 residues. The CDR3 loop reads CASSLSGVPEQFF. CDR3 nucleotide sequence: TGTGCCAGCAGTTTATCGGGGGTTCCTGAGCAGTTCTTC.

As concerns this clone: Germline and junction disagree at one end, which may indicate a read error. This sequence joins TRBV9 and TRBJ1-3, with D uncertain. This CDR3 has 14 residues. CDR1 and CDR2 (germline): SGDLS, YYNGEE. CDR3 loop: CASSEHHSGNTMYF. DNA of the CDR3: TGTGCCAGCAGCGAACACCACTCTGGAAACACCATGTATTTT.